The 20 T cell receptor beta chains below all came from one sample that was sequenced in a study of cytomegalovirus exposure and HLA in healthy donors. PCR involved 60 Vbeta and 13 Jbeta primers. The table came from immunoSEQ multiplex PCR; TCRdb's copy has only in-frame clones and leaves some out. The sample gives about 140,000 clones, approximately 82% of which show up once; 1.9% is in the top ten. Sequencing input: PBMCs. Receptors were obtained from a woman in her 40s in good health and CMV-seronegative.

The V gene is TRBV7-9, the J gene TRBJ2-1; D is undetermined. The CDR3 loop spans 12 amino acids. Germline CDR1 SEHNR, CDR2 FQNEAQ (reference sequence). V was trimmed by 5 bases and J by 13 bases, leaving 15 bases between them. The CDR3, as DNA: TGTGCCAGCAGCCTACTGTTGCTTCCTCAGTTCTTC. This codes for CASSLLLLPQFF.

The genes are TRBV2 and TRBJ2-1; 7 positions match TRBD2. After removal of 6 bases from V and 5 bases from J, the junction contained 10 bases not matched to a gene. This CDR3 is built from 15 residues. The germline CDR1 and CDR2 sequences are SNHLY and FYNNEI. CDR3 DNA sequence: TGTGCCAGCAGAAAACCGGGACTACAAAACAATGAGCAGTTCTTC. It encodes CASRKPGLQNNEQFF.

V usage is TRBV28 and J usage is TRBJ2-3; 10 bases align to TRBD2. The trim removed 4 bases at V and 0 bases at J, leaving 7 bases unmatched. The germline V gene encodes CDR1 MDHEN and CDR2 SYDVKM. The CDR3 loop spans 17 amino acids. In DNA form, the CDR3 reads TGTGCCAGCAGTTCTCCAGCGACTAGCGGGAGCACAGATACGCAGTATTTT. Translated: CASSSPATSGSTDTQYF.

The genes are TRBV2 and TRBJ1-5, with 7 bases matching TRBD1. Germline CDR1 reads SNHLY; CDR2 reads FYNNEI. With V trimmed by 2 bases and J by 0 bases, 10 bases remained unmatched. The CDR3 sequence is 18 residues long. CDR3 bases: TGTGCCAGCAGTGAAAGGCGACAGGGTACCTATAGCAATCAGCCCCAGCATTTT. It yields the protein CASSERRQGTYSNQPQHF.

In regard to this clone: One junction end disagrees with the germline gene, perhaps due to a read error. The CDR3 is CASSKGQTKNSQYF. In nucleotides, the CDR3 is TGTGCCAGCAGCAAGGGACAGACCAAAAACAGTCAGTACTTC. The V call is TRBV7-9, the J call TRBJ2-4; the match to TRBD1 covers 7 bases. Germline V gives CDR1 SEHNR, CDR2 FQNEAQ (reference sequence). The CDR3 sequence is 14 residues long.

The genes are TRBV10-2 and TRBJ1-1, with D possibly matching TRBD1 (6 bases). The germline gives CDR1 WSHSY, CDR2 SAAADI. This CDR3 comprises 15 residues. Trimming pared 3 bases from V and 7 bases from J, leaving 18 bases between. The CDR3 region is CASSERKDRSIEAFF. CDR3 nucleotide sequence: TGCGCCAGCAGTGAACGAAAGGACAGATCTATTGAAGCTTTCTTT.

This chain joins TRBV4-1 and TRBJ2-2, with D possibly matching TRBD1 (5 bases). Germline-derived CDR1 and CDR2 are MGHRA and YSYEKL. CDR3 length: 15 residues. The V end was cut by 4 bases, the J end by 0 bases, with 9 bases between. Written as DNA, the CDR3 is TGCGCCAGCAGCCGGGGCTTAACGAACACCGGGGAGCTGTTTTTT. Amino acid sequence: CASSRGLTNTGELFF.

CDR3 nucleotides: TGTGCCAGCAGCTTAATTAACGGTCAGCCCCAGCATTTT. Protein sequence: CASSLINGQPQHF. The chain links TRBV7-2 to TRBJ1-5; no firm D call. V was pared by 2 bases and J by 6 bases, with 8 bases between. The CDR3 loop spans 13 amino acids. Per the germline V gene, CDR1 is SGHTA and CDR2 is FQGNSA.

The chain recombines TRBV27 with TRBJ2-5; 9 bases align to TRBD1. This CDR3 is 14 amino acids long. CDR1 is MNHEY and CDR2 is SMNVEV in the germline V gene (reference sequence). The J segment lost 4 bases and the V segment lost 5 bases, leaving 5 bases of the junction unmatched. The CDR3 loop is CASSPGQGIETQYF. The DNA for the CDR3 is TGTGCCAGCAGTCCGGGACAGGGTATAGAGACCCAGTACTTC.

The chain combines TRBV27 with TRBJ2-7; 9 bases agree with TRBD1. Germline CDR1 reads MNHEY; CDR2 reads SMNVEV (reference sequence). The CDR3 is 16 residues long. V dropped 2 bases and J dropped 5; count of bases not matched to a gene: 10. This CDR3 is CASSLRNRDRAHEQYF. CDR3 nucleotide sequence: TGTGCCAGCAGTTTACGGAACCGGGACAGGGCCCACGAGCAGTACTTC.

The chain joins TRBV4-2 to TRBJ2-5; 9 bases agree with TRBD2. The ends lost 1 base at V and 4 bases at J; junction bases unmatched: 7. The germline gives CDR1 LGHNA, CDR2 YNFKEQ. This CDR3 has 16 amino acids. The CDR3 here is CASSQVIGTSTETQYF. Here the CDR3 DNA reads TGTGCCAGCAGCCAAGTTATTGGGACTAGCACAGAGACCCAGTACTTC.

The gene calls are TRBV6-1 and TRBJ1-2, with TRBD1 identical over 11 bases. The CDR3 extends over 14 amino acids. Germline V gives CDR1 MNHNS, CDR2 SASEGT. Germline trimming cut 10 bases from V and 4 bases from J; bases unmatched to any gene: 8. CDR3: CATPGDRGSYGYTF. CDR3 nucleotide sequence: TGTGCCACCCCAGGGGACAGGGGGTCCTATGGCTACACCTTC.

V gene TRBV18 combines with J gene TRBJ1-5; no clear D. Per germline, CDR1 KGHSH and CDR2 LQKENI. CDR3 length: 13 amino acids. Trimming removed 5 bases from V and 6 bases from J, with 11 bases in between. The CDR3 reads CASSEREVQPQHF. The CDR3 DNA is TGTGCCAGCTCAGAAAGAGAAGTTCAGCCCCAGCATTTT.

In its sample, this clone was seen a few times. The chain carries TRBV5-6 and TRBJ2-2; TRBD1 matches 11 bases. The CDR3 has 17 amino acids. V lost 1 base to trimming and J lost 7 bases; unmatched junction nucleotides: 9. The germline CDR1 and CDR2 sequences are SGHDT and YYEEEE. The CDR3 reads CASSLIRTGGAVGELFF. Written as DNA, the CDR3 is TGTGCCAGCAGCTTGATAAGGACAGGGGGCGCCGTCGGGGAGCTGTTTTTT.

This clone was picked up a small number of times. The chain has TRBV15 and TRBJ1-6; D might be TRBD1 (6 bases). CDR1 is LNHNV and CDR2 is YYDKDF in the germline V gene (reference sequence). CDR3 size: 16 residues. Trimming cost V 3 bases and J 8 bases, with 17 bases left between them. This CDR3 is CATSSTPDPGDSPLHF. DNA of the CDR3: TGTGCCACCAGCAGCACACCGGACCCAGGGGATTCACCCCTCCACTTT.

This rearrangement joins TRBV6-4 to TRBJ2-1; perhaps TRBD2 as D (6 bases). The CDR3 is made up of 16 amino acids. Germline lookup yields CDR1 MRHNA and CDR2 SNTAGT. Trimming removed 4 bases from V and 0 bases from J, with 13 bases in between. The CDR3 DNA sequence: TGTGCCAGCAGTGCCCGACACGGGAGCTCCTACAATGAGCAGTTCTTC. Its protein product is CASSARHGSSYNEQFF.

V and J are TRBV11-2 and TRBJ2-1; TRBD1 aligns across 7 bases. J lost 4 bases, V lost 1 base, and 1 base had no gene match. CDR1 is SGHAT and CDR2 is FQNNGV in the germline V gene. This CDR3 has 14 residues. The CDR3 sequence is CASSLAGGYNEQFF. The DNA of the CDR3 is TGTGCCAGCAGCTTAGCAGGGGGATACAATGAGCAGTTCTTC.

The CDR3 bases are TGTGCCAGCAGCTTAGGGGGCGCGGATGAGCAGTTCTTC. It yields the protein CASSLGGADEQFF. The J gene is TRBJ2-1, the V gene TRBV7-2; the D gene is possibly TRBD1 (5 bases). This CDR3 has 13 amino acids. Trimming removed 1 base from V and 8 bases from J, with 9 bases in between. Germline V gene sequence: CDR1 SGHTA, CDR2 FQGNSA.

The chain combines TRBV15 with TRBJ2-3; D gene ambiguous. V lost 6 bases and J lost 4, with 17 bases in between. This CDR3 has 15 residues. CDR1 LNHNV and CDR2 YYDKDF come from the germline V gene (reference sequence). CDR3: CATSPSPPVADTQYF. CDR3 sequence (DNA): TGTGCCACCAGTCCAAGTCCCCCGGTCGCAGATACGCAGTATTTT.

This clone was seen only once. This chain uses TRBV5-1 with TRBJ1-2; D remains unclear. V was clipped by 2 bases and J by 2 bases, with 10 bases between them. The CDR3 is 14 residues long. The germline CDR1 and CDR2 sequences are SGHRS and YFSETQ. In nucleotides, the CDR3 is TGCGCCAGCAGCTTTCGGGATCCCAACTATGGCTACACCTTC. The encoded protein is CASSFRDPNYGYTF.